This T cell receptor beta chain originates from a study of blood T cell repertoires in COVID-19. About the research overall: Both acute and convalescent COVID-19 samples were obtained from the United States, Italy and Spain. T cells, B-cell-depleted T cells, or PBMCs provided the cDNA or gDNA that served as material.

In the authors' methods: Amplifying reference gene primers gave estimates of nucleated cell counts. Assay: immunoSEQ multiplex PCR; the TCRdb copy retains only in-frame clones and omits some. The V and J calls and clone size were taken over from that table, and D and trimming were inferred from the DNA. The data hold approximately 500,000 clones, with 70% to 90% observed a single time. This clonotype was obtained from a human donor in a cohort sampled during active COVID-19. Sequenced input: peripheral blood.

The CDR3 region is CASSSGQENYGYTF. CDR3 DNA: TGTGCCAGCAGCTCGGGACAGGAAAACTATGGCTACACCTTC. J is TRBJ1-2 and V is TRBV5-6; the match to TRBD1 covers 8 bases. CDR1 is SGHDT, CDR2 YYEEEE, per germline. This CDR3 is 14 amino acids long. J lost 2 bases, V lost 3 bases, and 3 bases had no gene match. The variable domain in full, completed from reference TRBV5-6 and TRBJ1-2, reads DAGVTQSPTHLIKTRGQQVTLRCSPKSGHDTVSWYQQALGQGPQFIFQYYEEEERQRGNFPDRFSGHQFPNYSSELNVNALLLGDSALYLCASSSGQENYGYTFGSGTRLTVV.